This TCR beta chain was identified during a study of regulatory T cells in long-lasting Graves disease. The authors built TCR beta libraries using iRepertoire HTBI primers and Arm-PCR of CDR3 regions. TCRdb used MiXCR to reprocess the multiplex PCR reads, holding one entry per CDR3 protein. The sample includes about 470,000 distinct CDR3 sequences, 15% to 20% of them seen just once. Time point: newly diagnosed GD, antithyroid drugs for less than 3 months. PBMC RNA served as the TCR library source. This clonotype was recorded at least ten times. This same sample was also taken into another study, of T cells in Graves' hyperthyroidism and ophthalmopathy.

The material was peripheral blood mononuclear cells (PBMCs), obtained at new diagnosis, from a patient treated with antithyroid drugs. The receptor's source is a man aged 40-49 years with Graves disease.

The CDR3 sequence: CASGRAWVETQYF. In nucleotides, the CDR3 is TGTGCCAGCGGGAGGGCCTGGGTAGAGACCCAGTACTTC. The chain links TRBV7-2 to TRBJ2-5; 7 bases are shared with TRBD2. V shed 8 bases, J shed 4 bases, and the junction held 7 bases outside the gene matches. Germline V lookup: CDR1 SGHTA, CDR2 FQGNSA. CDR3 length: 13 residues.